The entry that follows covers one T cell receptor (beta chain) sequence. Its target is unknown. This entry is derived from a study of cytomegalovirus exposure and HLA in healthy donors. The PCR ran on 60 Vbeta and 13 Jbeta primers. Assay: immunoSEQ multiplex PCR; the TCRdb copy retains only in-frame clones and omits some. This sample yields about 100,000 clones, of which 65% to 85% are seen a single time; around 17% belongs to the top ten. Regarding the study as a whole: Analyzed later, most CMV-associated TCR beta chains appeared HLA-restricted. Immune exposure data for these donors was limited to CMV serostatus. Later analysis identified a missense DCLRE1C variant that was linked to TCR beta V- and J-gene trimming. In a later analysis, compared with equally common non-associated chains, HLA-associated beta chains were more expanded.

CDR1 is SNHLY, CDR2 FYNNEI, per germline. V gave up 6 bases and J gave up 6 bases, with 14 bases separating them. The CDR3 is 13 residues long. The receptor was isolated from an older woman in good health and CMV-seropositive. Sequencing was carried out using PBMCs. This chain links TRBV2 with TRBJ1-1; D unresolved. DNA for the CDR3: TGTGCCAGCAGAGTTCGGGAGAGGGCTGAAGCTTTCTTT. This encodes CASRVRERAEAFF.